The 2 T cell receptor beta chains below all came from one sample that was sequenced in a study of T cell responses to AZD1222 COVID-19 vaccine. This table comes from immunoSEQ multiplex PCR, and its TCRdb copy is limited to in-frame clones, with some not included. The top ten hold around 2.9% of the sample, which has approximately 190,000 clones, around 86% seen once. The material sequenced was peripheral blood, taken on day 0 of MenACWY control vaccination. The source of these receptors is an adult in good health.

The chain carries TRBV3-1 (or the pseudogene TRBV3-2) and TRBJ1-5; D possibly corresponds to TRBD1 (5 bases). From germline, CDR1 is LGHDT and CDR2 YNNKEL (reference sequence). The CDR3 covers 12 residues. Trimming stripped 3 bases from V and 9 bases from J, with 9 bases between. The CDR3 nucleotides read TGTGCCAGCAGCCAGCAGGGAGGGCCCCAGCATTTT. Translation: CASSQQGGPQHF.

The rearrangement uses TRBV30 and TRBJ1-3, with D maybe TRBD1 (6 bases). This CDR3 spans 15 amino acids. CDR1 is GTSNPN and CDR2 is SVGIG in the germline V gene (reference sequence). Trimming cost V 4 bases and J 6 bases, with 19 bases left between them. DNA of the CDR3: TGTGCCTGGAAGGGGGAAGGACAGACTTCAAACACCATATATTTT. Translated, it gives CAWKGEGQTSNTIYF.